This TCR beta chain is from a study of T cells in Graves' hyperthyroidism and ophthalmopathy (dated by TCRdb to between 2018 and 2021). Concerning the study at large: Peripheral blood samples were taken at the time of initial diagnosis, prior to any treatment. TCR V-J signatures able to tell the groups apart were searched for in a discovery cohort of some 97 patients, of whom more than 40 had Graves' ophthalmopathy and 57 had stable Graves' hyperthyroidism. Prospective prediction of ophthalmopathy was tested in an independent validation cohort of approximately 18 hyperthyroidism patients and around 16 patients who later progressed to ophthalmopathy. The approximately 90 discovery patients were randomly split 7:3 into training and test sets. Thyroid tissue and blood T-cell repertoires from six Graves' hyperthyroidism patients were also compared in the study. Following sampling, methimazole starting at 30 mg daily was given to hyperthyroidism patients, and high-dose intravenous methylprednisolone was given to ophthalmopathy patients. TCR Vbeta CDR3 sequencing of roughly 140 peripheral blood samples (around 45 ophthalmopathy, 75 to 85 hyperthyroidism and 17 progressor patients) is reported in the paper.

Hyperthyroidism patients were newly diagnosed, with disease duration under 2 months, and aged 18 to 65 years. Any patient with an uncontrolled infection, another autoimmune disease, pregnancy or lactation was excluded. Diagnoses were based on clinical symptoms, serum thyroxine and TRAb, thyroid ultrasound and orbital computed tomography. Blood from progressor patients was collected at the time of first diagnosis with hyperthyroidism, before any ophthalmopathy symptoms had appeared. Ficoll-Paque density gradient centrifugation was used to isolate PBMCs from approximately 10 ml of fresh peripheral blood. Progressor patients were initially diagnosed with Graves' hyperthyroidism and developed ophthalmopathy during follow-up. Total RNA was extracted with Trizol reagent, and quality was checked on an Agilent 2100 Bioanalyzer. What the research found in general, with its limitations: In validation, progression to ophthalmopathy was predicted by the model with about 70% sensitivity and 72.22% specificity, a median of about 6.4 months before onset. Ophthalmopathy was separated from stable hyperthyroidism by a 13 V-J signature model, with 85% to 90% sensitivity and about 84% specificity obtained in cross-validation and 80%/75% obtained in testing. No statistical method was used to fix the sample size in advance, and group allocation was not hidden from the investigators. Most expanded thyroid clonotypes (frequency above 0.001) were also detected in blood, a finding suggesting that blood repertoires may reflect thyroid immune responses.

From the cysteine through the phenylalanine, the CDR3 covers 14 amino acids. Only the CDR3 DNA stays, 42 bases, in frame from base 1. CDR1 and CDR2 (SGHDT, YYEEEE) derive from the germline V gene. V is reduced by 2 bases and J by 3 bases, leaving a spacing of 11 bases between them. A note on this clonotype: What this receptor recognizes is not known. No quality values exist for individual bases; no much larger clone is one base distant.

The TCR beta CDR3 regions were amplified from the RNA transcripts. For the first round of RT-PCR on the TCR CDR3, the HTBI primer set was used together with the Qiagen OneStep RT-PCR kit. Libraries were constructed in a second round of multiplex PCR, after which size selection and purification were carried out. Sequencing of the libraries was done on an Illumina HiSeq2000 using paired-end 100 bp reads. The original pipeline was this. Raw data were processed with SOAPnuke, discarding reads with adapters, uncalled bases, mean Phred below 15, or no exact constant-primer or identifier match. High-quality paired reads were merged using COPE v1.2.5, and each unique nucleotide sequence was defined as a clonotype. MiTCR v1.1 was used to align the clonotypes against IMGT TRBV, TRBD and TRBJ reference segments. Analysis was restricted to V-J combinations with a frequency above 0.0001, which covered roughly 99% of repertoires. The TCS score was defined as F50 (clonal expansion) divided by E x V (chaos), with BLOSUM62-based TCRdist calculated between CDR3 peptides within each V-J. Welch's t-statistics and random forest reduced fewer than 550 V-J features to under 15, which were used in a naive Bayes classifier (R e1071). TCRdb reprocessed the public reads (quality trimming at Q25 with fastp, clone calling with MiXCR) and kept in-frame beta chains. Identical CDR3 protein sequences are pooled into one entry, listed with their most common genes and DNA. Clone size and V and J calls follow TCRdb, not the original study. In all, the sample holds roughly 580,000 distinct CDR3 sequences, and 14% of those were seen once. More than 5% of the sample comes from the top ten.

Specimen: blood. This TCR was recovered from a woman in her 30s with Graves' hyperthyroidism that later progressed to Graves' ophthalmopathy. The chain joins TRBV5-6 to TRBJ1-1; confidence is insufficient to name the D gene. The encoded CDR3 is CASSLGPIYTEAFF. The DNA reads as follows: TGTGCCAGCAGCTTAGGTCCCATTTACACTGAAGCTTTCTTT.